This T cell receptor beta chain was documented in a study of cytomegalovirus exposure and HLA in healthy donors. Study information: The early release's HLA-typed donors yielded 80 million to 95 million unique TCRs.

The V gene lost 4 bases and the J gene lost 9 bases, with 16 bases spanning the gap. The germline V gene encodes CDR1 LNHNV and CDR2 YYDKDF (reference sequence). The CDR3 extends over 14 amino acids. The PCR ran on 60 Vbeta and 13 Jbeta primers. Per the original data handling: An analysis that came later counted some 80 million unique TCR beta chains, around 12 million shared. Data came from immunoSEQ multiplex PCR; TCRdb stores just in-frame clones and leaves some out. For V, J and clone size, that table is used; D and trimming come from the DNA. The sample has approximately 200,000 clones, 70% to 85% seen once.

The genes are TRBV15 and TRBJ2-1, with a tentative D call TRBD2 (7 bases). The clonotype originates from a boy younger than 10 in good health and CMV-seronegative. Source material: PBMCs. The CDR3 is CATSIRGGGSEQFF. CDR3 nucleotides: TGTGCCACCAGCATTCGCGGGGGCGGCAGTGAGCAGTTCTTC.